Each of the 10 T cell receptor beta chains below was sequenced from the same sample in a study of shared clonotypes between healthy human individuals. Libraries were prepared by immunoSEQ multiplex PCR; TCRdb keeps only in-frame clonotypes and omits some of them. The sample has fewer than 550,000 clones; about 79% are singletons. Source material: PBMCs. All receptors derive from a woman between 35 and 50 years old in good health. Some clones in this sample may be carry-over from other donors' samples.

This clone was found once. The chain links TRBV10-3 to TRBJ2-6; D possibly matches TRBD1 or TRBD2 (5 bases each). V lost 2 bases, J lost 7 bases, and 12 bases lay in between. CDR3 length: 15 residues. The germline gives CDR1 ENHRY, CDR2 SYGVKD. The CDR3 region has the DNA TGTGCCATCAGTGAGGGACGAGGGGCCGCCAACGTCCTGACTTTC. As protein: CAISEGRGAANVLTF.

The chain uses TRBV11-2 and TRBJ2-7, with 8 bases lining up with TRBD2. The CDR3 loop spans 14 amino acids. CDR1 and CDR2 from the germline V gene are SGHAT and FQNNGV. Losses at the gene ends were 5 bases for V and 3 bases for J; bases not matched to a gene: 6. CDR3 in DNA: TGTGCCAGCAGCCCACGACTAGCGAGCTACGAGCAGTACTTC. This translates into CASSPRLASYEQYF.

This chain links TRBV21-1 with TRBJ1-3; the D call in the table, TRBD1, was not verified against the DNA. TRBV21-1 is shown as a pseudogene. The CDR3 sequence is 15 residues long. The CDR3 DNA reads TGTGCCAGCTCCCGCACGACAGGGGGTGGAAACACCATATATTTT. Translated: CASSRTTGGGNTIYF.

CDR3 in amino acids: CASSGTSGRTQYF. The CDR3 bases are TGTGCCAGCAGCGGGACTAGCGGACGAACTCAGTACTTC. The rearrangement joins TRBV9 to TRBJ2-5; 10 bases line up with TRBD2. The germline V gene encodes CDR1 SGDLS and CDR2 YYNGEE. The CDR3 spans 13 residues. J gave up 11 bases and V 3 bases, and 7 bases lay outside the gene matches.

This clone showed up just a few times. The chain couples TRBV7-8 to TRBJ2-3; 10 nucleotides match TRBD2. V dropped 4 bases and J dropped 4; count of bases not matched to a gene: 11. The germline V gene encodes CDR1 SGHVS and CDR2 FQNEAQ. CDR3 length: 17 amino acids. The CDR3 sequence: CASSSGLSGRASDTQYF. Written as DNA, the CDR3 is TGTGCCAGCAGCTCCGGACTAAGCGGGAGGGCCTCAGATACGCAGTATTTT.

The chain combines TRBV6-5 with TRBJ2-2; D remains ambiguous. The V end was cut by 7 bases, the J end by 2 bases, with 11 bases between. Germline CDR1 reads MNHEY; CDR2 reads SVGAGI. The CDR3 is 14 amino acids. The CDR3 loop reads CASTRTVNTGELFF. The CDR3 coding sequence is TGTGCCAGCACCCGGACGGTAAACACCGGGGAGCTGTTTTTT.

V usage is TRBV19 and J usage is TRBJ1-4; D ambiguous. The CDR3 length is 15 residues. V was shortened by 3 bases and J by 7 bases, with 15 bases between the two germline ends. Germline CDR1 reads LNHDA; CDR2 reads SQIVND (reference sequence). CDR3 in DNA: TGTGCCAGTAGTATTACAGAACGTATCTCTGAAAAACTGTTTTTT. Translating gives CASSITERISEKLFF.

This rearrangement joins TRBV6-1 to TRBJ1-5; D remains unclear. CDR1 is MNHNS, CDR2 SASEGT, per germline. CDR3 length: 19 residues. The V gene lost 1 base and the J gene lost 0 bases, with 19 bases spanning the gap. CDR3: CASSEGLRHPMYSNQPQHF. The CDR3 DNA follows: TGTGCCAGCAGTGAAGGTTTACGACACCCCATGTATAGCAATCAGCCCCAGCATTTT.

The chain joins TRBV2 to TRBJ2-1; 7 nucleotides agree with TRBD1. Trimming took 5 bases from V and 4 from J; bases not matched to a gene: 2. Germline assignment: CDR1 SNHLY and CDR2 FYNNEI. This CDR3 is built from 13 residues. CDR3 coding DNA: TGTGCCAGCAGTTCACAGGGGTACAATGAGCAGTTCTTC. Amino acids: CASSSQGYNEQFF.

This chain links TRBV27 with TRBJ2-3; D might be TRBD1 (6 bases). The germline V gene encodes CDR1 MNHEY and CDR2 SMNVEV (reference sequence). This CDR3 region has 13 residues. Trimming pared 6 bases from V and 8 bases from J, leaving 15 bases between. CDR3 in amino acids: CASSRPQGTTQYF. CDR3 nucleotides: TGTGCCAGCAGCCGGCCGCAGGGGACTACGCAGTATTTT.